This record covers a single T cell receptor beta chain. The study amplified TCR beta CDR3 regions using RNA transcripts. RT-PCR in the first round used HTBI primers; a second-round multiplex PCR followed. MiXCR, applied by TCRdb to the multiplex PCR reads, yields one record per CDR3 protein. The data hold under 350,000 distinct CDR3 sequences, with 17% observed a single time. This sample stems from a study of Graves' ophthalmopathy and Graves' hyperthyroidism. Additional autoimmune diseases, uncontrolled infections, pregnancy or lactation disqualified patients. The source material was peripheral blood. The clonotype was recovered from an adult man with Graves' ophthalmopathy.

The CDR3 here is CASSRQVFYTEAFF. CDR3 coding DNA: TGTGCCAGCAGTAGACAGGTTTTTTATACTGAAGCTTTCTTT. The chain is built from TRBV28 and TRBJ1-1; D is perhaps TRBD1 (6 bases). V lost 5 bases, J lost 5 bases, and 15 bases lay in between. The CDR3 contains 14 residues. Germline CDR1 is MDHEN and CDR2 is SYDVKM.